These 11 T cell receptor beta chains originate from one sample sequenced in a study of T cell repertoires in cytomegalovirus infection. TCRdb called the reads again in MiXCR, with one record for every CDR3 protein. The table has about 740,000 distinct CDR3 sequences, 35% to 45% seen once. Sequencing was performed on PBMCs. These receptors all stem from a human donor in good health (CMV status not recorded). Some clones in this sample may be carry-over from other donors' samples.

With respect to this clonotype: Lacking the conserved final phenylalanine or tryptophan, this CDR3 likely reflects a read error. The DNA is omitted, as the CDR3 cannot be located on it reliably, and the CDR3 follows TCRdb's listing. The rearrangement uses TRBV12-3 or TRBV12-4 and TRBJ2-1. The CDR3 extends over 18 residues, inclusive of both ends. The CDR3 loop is CASSFDSWVRESYNEQLL.

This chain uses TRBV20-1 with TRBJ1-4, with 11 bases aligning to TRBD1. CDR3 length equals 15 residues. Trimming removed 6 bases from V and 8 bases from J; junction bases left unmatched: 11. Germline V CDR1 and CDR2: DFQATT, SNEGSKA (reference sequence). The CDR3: CSARQPGQGAEKLFF. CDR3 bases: TGCAGTGCAAGACAACCCGGACAGGGGGCGGAAAAACTGTTTTTT.

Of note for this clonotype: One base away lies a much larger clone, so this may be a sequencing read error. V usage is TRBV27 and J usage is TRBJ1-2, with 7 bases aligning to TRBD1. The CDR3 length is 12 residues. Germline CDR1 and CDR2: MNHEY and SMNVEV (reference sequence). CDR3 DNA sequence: TGTGTCAGCAGTTCAGGGGGTCGTGGCTACACCTTC. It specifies CVSSSGGRGYTF.

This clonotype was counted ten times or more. The DNA for the CDR3 is TGTGCCAGCAGCAAAAACAGGGGGGAGGAGACCCAGTACTTC. Its protein product is CASSKNRGEETQYF. The chain links TRBV7-6 to TRBJ2-5, with 8 bases fitting TRBD1. J gave up 5 bases and V 5 bases, and 7 bases lay outside the gene matches. The germline V gene has CDR1 SGHVS and CDR2 FNYEAQ. The CDR3 is made up of 14 amino acids.

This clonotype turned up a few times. CDR3: CASSLLFGTGNENTIYF. As DNA, the CDR3 is TGTGCCAGCAGTTTGTTATTCGGGACAGGGAATGAAAACACCATATATTTT. The chain is built from TRBV12-3 or TRBV12-4 and TRBJ1-3; TRBD1 aligns across 9 bases. The junction had 12 bases not matched to a gene; V was cut back by 3 bases and J by 6 bases. The CDR3 is 17 residues long.

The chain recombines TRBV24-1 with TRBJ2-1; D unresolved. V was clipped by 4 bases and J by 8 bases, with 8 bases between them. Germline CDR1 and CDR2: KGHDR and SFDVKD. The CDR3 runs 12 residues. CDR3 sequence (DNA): TGTGCCACCAGTGACTCGTACGATGAGCAGTTCTTC. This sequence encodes CATSDSYDEQFF.

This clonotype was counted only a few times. This chain's CDR3 is CASSPSQGRGTNEKLFF. The DNA for the CDR3 is TGTGCCAGCAGTCCGTCACAGGGGAGAGGGACTAATGAAAAACTGTTTTTT. This rearrangement joins TRBV28 to TRBJ1-4, with 7 bases identical to TRBD1. The trim removed 5 bases at V and 2 bases at J, leaving 11 bases unmatched. This CDR3 is 17 amino acids long. The V gene's germline CDR1 is MDHEN and CDR2 SYDVKM. Drawing the rest from reference TRBV28 and TRBJ1-4, the complete variable domain is DVKVTQSSRYLVKRTGEKVFLECVQDMDHENMFWYRQDPGLGLRLIYFSYDVKMKEKGDIPEGYSVSREKKERFSLILESASTNQTSMYLCASSPSQGRGTNEKLFFGSGTQLSVL.

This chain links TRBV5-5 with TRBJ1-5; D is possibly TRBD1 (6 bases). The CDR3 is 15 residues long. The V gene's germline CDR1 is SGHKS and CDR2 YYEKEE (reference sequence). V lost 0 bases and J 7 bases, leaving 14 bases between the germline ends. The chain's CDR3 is CASSLDRGQGQPQHF. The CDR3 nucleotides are TGTGCCAGCAGCTTGGATCGGGGGCAGGGACAGCCCCAGCATTTT.

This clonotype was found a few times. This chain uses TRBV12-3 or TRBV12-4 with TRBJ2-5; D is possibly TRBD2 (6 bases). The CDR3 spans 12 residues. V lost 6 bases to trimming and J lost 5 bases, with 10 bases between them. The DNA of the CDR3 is TGTGCCAGCAGCCGACTAGGGGAGACCCAGTACTTC. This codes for CASSRLGETQYF.

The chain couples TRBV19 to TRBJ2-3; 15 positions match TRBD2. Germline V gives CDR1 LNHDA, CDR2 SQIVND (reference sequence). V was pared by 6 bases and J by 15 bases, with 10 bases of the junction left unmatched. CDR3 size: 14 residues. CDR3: CASSPGLAGGPFYF. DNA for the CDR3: TGTGCCAGTAGCCCTGGACTAGCGGGGGGGCCATTTTATTTT.

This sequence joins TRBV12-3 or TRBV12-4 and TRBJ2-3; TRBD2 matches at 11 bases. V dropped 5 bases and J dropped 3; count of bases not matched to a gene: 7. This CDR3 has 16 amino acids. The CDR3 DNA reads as TGTGCCAGCAGTGATAGCGGGAGGGCCCTGACAGATACGCAGTATTTT. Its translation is CASSDSGRALTDTQYF.